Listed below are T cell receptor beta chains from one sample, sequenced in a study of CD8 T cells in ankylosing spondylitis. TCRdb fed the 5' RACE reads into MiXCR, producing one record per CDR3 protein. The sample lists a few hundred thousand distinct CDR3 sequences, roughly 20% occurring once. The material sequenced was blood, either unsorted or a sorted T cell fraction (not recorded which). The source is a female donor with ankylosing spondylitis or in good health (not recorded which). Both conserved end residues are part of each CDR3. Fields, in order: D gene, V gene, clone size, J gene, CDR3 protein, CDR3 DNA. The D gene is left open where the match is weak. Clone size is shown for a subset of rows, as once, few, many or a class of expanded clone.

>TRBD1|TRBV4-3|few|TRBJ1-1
CASSQGTGVAFF
TGCGCCAGCAGCCAAGGGACAGGGGTAGCTTTCTTT
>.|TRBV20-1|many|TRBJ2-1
CSAPGTLLSYNEQFF
TGCAGTGCCCCCGGGACTTTACTTTCCTACAATGAGCAGTTCTTC
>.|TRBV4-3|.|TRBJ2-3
CASSPYRENPTTDTQYF
TGCGCCAGCAGCCCATACAGGGAGAACCCCACCACAGATACGCAGTATTTT
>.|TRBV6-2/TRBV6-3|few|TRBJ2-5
CASSTRDRGIETQYF
TGTGCCAGCAGTACCCGTGACAGAGGGATAGAGACCCAGTACTTC
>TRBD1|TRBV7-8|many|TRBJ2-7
CASSVDRGYEQYF
TGTGCCAGCAGCGTGGACAGGGGATACGAGCAGTACTTC
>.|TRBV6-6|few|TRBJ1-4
CASSYGSNEKLFF
TGTGCCAGCAGTTACGGATCTAATGAAAAACTGTTTTTT
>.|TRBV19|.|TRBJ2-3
CASSTSGTPSTDTQYF
TGTGCCAGTAGTACCTCCGGGACACCGAGCACAGATACGCAGTATTTT
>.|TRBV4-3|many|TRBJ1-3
CASSQDLRRAGNTIYF
TGCGCCAGCAGCCAAGATCTGCGCAGGGCTGGAAACACCATATATTTT
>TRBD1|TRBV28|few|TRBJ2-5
CASSSSGTGVQETQYF
TGTGCCAGCAGTTCTTCCGGGACAGGGGTCCAAGAGACCCAGTACTTC
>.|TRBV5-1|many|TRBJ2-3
CASSHRAGTDTQYF
TGCGCCAGCAGCCACCGGGCGGGGACAGATACGCAGTATTTT
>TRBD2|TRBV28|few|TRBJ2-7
CATLTSGSYEQYF
TGTGCCACCCTGACTAGCGGGAGTTACGAGCAGTACTTC
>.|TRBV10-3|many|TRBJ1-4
CAISDDLTTNEKLFF
TGTGCCATCAGTGATGATCTAACAACTAATGAAAAACTGTTTTTT
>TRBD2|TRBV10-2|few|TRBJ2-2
CASRGTSGNAGELFF
TGCGCCAGCAGGGGGACTAGCGGGAATGCCGGGGAGCTGTTTTTT
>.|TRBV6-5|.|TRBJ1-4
CASSYAGAGEKLFF
TGTGCCAGCAGTTACGCAGGGGCCGGTGAAAAACTGTTTTTT
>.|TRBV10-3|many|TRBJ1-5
CAIGRPGSNQPQHF
TGTGCCATCGGGCGGCCAGGGAGCAATCAGCCCCAGCATTTT
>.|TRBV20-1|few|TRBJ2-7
CSAAEVARNEQYF
TGCAGTGCTGCGGAGGTGGCCCGAAACGAGCAGTACTTC
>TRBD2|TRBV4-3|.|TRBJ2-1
CASSQILAGVFEQFF
TGCGCCAGCAGCCAGATACTAGCGGGAGTTTTTGAGCAGTTCTTC
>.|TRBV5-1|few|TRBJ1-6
CASSLDHGNSPLHF
TGCGCCAGCAGCTTGGACCATGGGAATTCACCCCTCCACTTT
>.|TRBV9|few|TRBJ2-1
CASSPQGGVYNEQFF
TGTGCCAGCAGCCCCCAGGGGGGCGTTTACAATGAGCAGTTCTTC
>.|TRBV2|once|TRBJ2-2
CASKRQGSTGELFF
TGTGCCAGCAAACGGCAGGGGTCCACCGGGGAGCTGTTTTTT
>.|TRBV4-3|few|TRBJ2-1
CASSQLLDRFYNEQFF
TGCGCCAGCAGCCAACTCCTTGACAGGTTCTACAATGAGCAGTTCTTC
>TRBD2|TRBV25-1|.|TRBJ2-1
CASRGSGRVSEQFF
TGTGCCAGCAGGGGGAGCGGGAGGGTTAGTGAGCAGTTCTTC
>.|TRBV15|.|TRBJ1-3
CATSREVGSGNTIYF
TGTGCCACCAGCAGAGAAGTGGGGTCCGGAAACACCATATATTTT
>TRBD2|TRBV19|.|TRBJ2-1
CASSNQAGVRYNEQFF
TGTGCCAGTAGTAACCAGGCGGGAGTCCGGTACAATGAGCAGTTCTTC
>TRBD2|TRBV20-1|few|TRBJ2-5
CSARDTSGRGAKTQYF
TGCAGTGCTAGAGATACTAGCGGGAGAGGGGCGAAGACCCAGTACTTC
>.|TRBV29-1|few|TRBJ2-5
CSVTGGGGAAETQYF
TGCAGCGTGACGGGCGGAGGGGGCGCGGCGGAGACCCAGTACTTC
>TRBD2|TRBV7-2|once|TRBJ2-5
CASSRDGGETQYF
TGTGCCAGCAGCCGGGACGGGGGGGAGACCCAGTACTTC
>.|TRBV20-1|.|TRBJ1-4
CSARDRRFEKLFF
TGCAGTGCTAGAGATCGACGTTTTGAAAAACTGTTTTTT
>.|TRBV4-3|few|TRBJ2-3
CASSQEARVWTDTQYF
TGCGCCAGCAGCCAAGAAGCAAGGGTTTGGACAGATACGCAGTATTTT
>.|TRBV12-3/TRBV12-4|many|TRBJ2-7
CASSTLYEQYF
TGTGCCAGCAGTACCCTCTACGAGCAGTACTTC
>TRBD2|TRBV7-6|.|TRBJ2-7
CASSTAGDEQYF
TGTGCCAGCAGCACAGCGGGGGACGAGCAGTACTTC
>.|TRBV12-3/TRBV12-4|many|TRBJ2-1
CASRVQGGSYNEQFF
TGTGCCAGCAGGGTACAGGGAGGGAGCTACAATGAGCAGTTCTTC
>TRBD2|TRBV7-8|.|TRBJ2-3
CASSLQASGITDTQYF
TGTGCCAGCAGCTTACAAGCTAGCGGGATTACAGATACGCAGTATTTT
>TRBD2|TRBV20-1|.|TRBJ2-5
CSAQLMGLAGETQYF
TGCAGTGCGCAGTTAATGGGACTAGCGGGGGAGACCCAGTACTTC
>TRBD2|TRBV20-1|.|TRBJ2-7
CSARGLAGAYEQYF
TGCAGTGCTAGGGGACTAGCGGGAGCTTACGAGCAGTACTTC
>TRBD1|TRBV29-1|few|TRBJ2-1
CSVEKVGTGPWNEQFF
TGCAGCGTTGAAAAGGTAGGGACAGGGCCCTGGAATGAGCAGTTCTTC
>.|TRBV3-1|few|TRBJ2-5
CASSQEPQRQETQYF
TGTGCCAGCAGCCAAGAGCCACAGAGACAAGAGACCCAGTACTTC
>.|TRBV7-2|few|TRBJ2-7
CASSLQEGGSYEQYF
TGTGCCAGCAGCCTTCAGGAGGGGGGCTCCTACGAGCAGTACTTC
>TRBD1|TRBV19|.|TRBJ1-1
CASDRDGRTEAFF
TGTGCCAGCGACAGGGATGGTCGGACTGAAGCTTTCTTT
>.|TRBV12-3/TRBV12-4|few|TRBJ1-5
CASSFDAVNQPQHF
TGTGCCAGCAGTTTCGATGCAGTGAATCAGCCCCAGCATTTT
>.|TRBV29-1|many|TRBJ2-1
CSVAASVFYNEQFF
TGCAGCGTTGCGGCTAGCGTGTTTTACAATGAGCAGTTCTTC
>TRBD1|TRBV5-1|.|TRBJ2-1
CASRGQGIFNEQFF
TGCGCCAGCCGCGGACAGGGCATTTTCAATGAGCAGTTCTTC
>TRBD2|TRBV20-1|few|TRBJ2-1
CSAREYFLAGGNEQFF
TGCAGTGCTAGAGAATATTTCCTAGCGGGAGGAAATGAGCAGTTCTTC
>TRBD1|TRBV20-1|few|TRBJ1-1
CSARPRTGDRNTEAFF
TGCAGTGCCAGACCCAGGACAGGCGACCGAAACACTGAAGCTTTCTTT
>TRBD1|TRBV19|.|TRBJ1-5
CAANPSGQINQPQHF
TGTGCCGCAAACCCCTCGGGACAGATTAATCAGCCCCAGCATTTT
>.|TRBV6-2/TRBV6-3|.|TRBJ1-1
CASEGGAGRDTEAFF
TGTGCCAGCGAGGGGGGGGCTGGTAGGGACACTGAAGCTTTCTTT
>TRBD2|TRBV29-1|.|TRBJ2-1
CSAGLAGGDEQFF
TGCAGCGCCGGACTAGCGGGAGGAGATGAGCAGTTCTTC
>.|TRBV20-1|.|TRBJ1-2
CTSTGIGGYTF
TGCACTTCAACAGGAATTGGTGGCTACACCTTC